The 26 T cell receptor beta chains in this list originate from one sample, sequenced in a study of cytomegalovirus exposure and HLA in healthy donors. The study ran its PCR with 60 Vbeta and 13 Jbeta primers. The data were produced by immunoSEQ multiplex PCR, yet TCRdb's version contains in-frame clones alone and is incomplete. This sample yields 70,000 to 95,000 clones, of which roughly 80% are seen a single time; over 10% belongs to the top ten. The sample consisted of PBMCs. These receptor sequences come from a human donor in good health.

The sample holds one count of this clone. The chain employs TRBV14 and TRBJ2-7; D is unclear. The CDR3 is made up of 11 amino acids. Deletions cut 4 bases from V and 6 bases from J, with 7 bases between. Germline V gene sequence: CDR1 SGHDN, CDR2 FVKESK. CDR3 in amino acids: CASSRFGEQYF. DNA for the CDR3: TGTGCCAGCAGCCGATTCGGCGAGCAGTACTTC. The whole variable domain, remainder taken from reference TRBV14 and TRBJ2-7, is EAGVTQFPSHSVIEKGQTVTLRCDPISGHDNLYWYRRVMGKEIKFLLHFVKESKQDESGMPNNRFLAERTGGTYSTLKVQPAELEDSGVYFCASSRFGEQYFGPGTRLTVT.

V and J are TRBV6-1 and TRBJ1-1, with a weak D call TRBD1 (6 bases). The CDR3 totals 14 residues. Trimming removed 7 bases from V and 0 bases from J, with 12 bases in between. The V gene's germline CDR1 is MNHNS and CDR2 SASEGT. The CDR3 here is CASTVDRLNTEAFF. Here the CDR3 DNA reads TGTGCCAGCACCGTGGACAGACTGAACACTGAAGCTTTCTTT.

In DNA form, the CDR3 reads TGTGCCAGCAGCTCCCAGGGCTACGGAAACACCATATATTTT. This translates into CASSSQGYGNTIYF. The genes are TRBV5-6 and TRBJ1-3; a possible D gene is TRBD1 (5 bases). V lost 3 bases to trimming and J lost 4 bases, with 11 bases between them. CDR3 size: 14 residues. Per germline, CDR1 SGHDT and CDR2 YYEEEE.

J is TRBJ2-1 and V is TRBV11-2, with 13 bases identical to TRBD2. This CDR3 comprises 15 residues. V lost 7 bases to trimming and J lost 7 bases; unmatched junction nucleotides: 7. Germline CDR1 is SGHAT and CDR2 is FQNNGV. CDR3 in DNA: TGTGCCAGCATCCTACTAGCGGGGGGGCCGAATGAGCAGTTCTTC. It yields the protein CASILLAGGPNEQFF.

CDR3: CASSPAGTDGGGQETQYF. In DNA form, the CDR3 reads TGTGCCAGCTCCCCGGCCGGTACGGATGGGGGAGGCCAAGAGACCCAGTACTTC. The chain joins TRBV18 to TRBJ2-5, with a possible D match to TRBD2 (6 bases). The CDR3 length is 18 residues. CDR1 and CDR2 from the germline V gene are KGHSH and LQKENI. V gave up 6 bases and J gave up 1 base, with 24 bases separating them.

This chain connects TRBV6-5 to TRBJ1-3; 8 bases agree with TRBD1. CDR1 and CDR2 from the germline V gene are MNHEY and SVGAGI. CDR3 length equals 15 residues. Trimming took 6 bases from V and 6 from J; bases not matched to a gene: 10. The CDR3 coding sequence is TGTGCCAGCAGCCCCCTCGGACAGGGCATAAACACCATATATTTT. Translating gives CASSPLGQGINTIYF.

J is TRBJ1-1 and V is TRBV4-3; D is undetermined. This CDR3 region has 14 residues. CDR1 is LGHNA, CDR2 YSLEER, per germline. The germline V and J ends were trimmed by 2 bases and 5 bases, with 12 bases remaining between them. The CDR3 DNA sequence: TGCGCCAGCAGCCAACCGGGGAGGGAAACTGAAGCTTTCTTT. Encoded protein: CASSQPGRETEAFF.

The J gene is TRBJ2-7, the V gene TRBV6-5; a weak D match, TRBD1 (6 bases). Germline V gene data show CDR1 as MNHEY and CDR2 as SVGAGI. CDR3 length: 14 residues. Trimming pared 4 bases from V and 3 bases from J, leaving 13 bases between. The CDR3 here is CASSSSGTNYEQYF. Here the CDR3 DNA reads TGTGCCAGCAGTTCTTCCGGGACAAACTACGAGCAGTACTTC.

The CDR3 DNA reads as TGCAGCGTTTACACCCGACAGGGAGCGACTGGAAACACCATATATTTT. Translated: CSVYTRQGATGNTIYF. V usage is TRBV29-1 and J usage is TRBJ1-3, with 7 bases matching TRBD1. Germline V gene sequence: CDR1 SQVTM, CDR2 ANQGSEA. CDR3 size: 16 residues. V dropped 5 bases and J dropped 2; count of bases not matched to a gene: 12.

V usage is TRBV6-5 and J usage is TRBJ2-7; tentatively, D is TRBD2 (6 bases). Germline V lookup: CDR1 MNHEY, CDR2 SVGAGI. This CDR3 spans 15 amino acids. V was trimmed by 6 bases and J by 3 bases, leaving 18 bases between them. CDR3 protein: CASRPGTSTYYEQYF. CDR3 nucleotides: TGTGCCAGCAGGCCCGGGACTTCTACTTACTACGAGCAGTACTTC.

This clone was counted only a few times. The chain has TRBV6-4 and TRBJ2-1; TRBD2 might be the D (5 bases). The V gene's germline CDR1 is MRHNA and CDR2 SNTAGT. CDR3 size: 15 residues. Trimming removed 6 bases at V and 0 bases at J, with 12 bases between. The CDR3 protein is CASRTNFGSYNEQFF. CDR3 coding DNA: TGTGCCAGCAGGACTAATTTCGGCTCCTACAATGAGCAGTTCTTC.

The chain links TRBV15 to TRBJ1-1, with a weak D call TRBD1 (5 bases). Germline values: CDR1 LNHNV, CDR2 YYDKDF (reference sequence). Trimming took off 5 bases at V and 2 bases at J, with 18 bases between the two ends. The CDR3 sequence is 16 residues long. CDR3 sequence reads: CATSPQGSGPNTEAFF. The CDR3 nucleotides read TGTGCCACCAGCCCTCAGGGATCAGGGCCCAACACTGAAGCTTTCTTT.

The CDR3 loop is CASSLRHHQETQYF. The CDR3 nucleotides read TGTGCCAGTAGCCTACGACACCATCAAGAGACCCAGTACTTC. V and J are TRBV19 and TRBJ2-5; D remains ambiguous. Trimming left V 6 bases short and J 2 bases short, with 13 bases between. Germline loops: CDR1 LNHDA, CDR2 SQIVND (reference sequence). This CDR3 spans 14 amino acids.

The chain carries TRBV9 and TRBJ2-7; D perhaps matches TRBD2 (5 bases). This CDR3 has 14 amino acids. Trimming cost V 4 bases and J 6 bases, with 17 bases left between them. Germline V gene data show CDR1 as SGDLS and CDR2 as YYNGEE. CDR3 sequence: CASSPRWGDGEQYF. The CDR3 coding sequence is TGTGCCAGCAGCCCTCGGTGGGGAGACGGCGAGCAGTACTTC.

The chain's CDR3 is CASSRQGDEQFF. The CDR3 nucleotides are TGTGCCAGCAGCCGACAGGGCGATGAGCAGTTCTTC. The chain recombines TRBV7-9 with TRBJ2-1, with 7 bases lining up with TRBD1. V lost 5 bases to trimming and J lost 8 bases; unmatched junction nucleotides: 3. CDR3 length equals 12 residues. CDR1 SEHNR and CDR2 FQNEAQ come from the germline V gene (reference sequence).

The rearrangement links TRBV9 to TRBJ1-6; TRBD1 is a possible D gene (6 bases). Trimming removed 0 bases at V and 9 bases at J, with 10 bases between. Looked up from germline, CDR1 is SGDLS and CDR2 is YYNGEE. This CDR3 has 14 residues. Here the CDR3 DNA reads TGTGCCAGCAGCGTAGAAGGGGGAAGTTCACCCCTCCACTTT. Translation gives CASSVEGGSSPLHF.

The V call is TRBV5-1, the J call TRBJ2-5, with D tentatively TRBD1 (5 bases). CDR1 and CDR2 (germline): SGHRS, YFSETQ. Trimming stripped 4 bases from V and 5 bases from J, with 12 bases between. CDR3 length: 13 amino acids. DNA of the CDR3: TGCGCCAGCAGCCAGGGTGTCGGGGAGACCCAGTACTTC. It specifies CASSQGVGETQYF.

V gene TRBV11-2 combines with J gene TRBJ2-7; D perhaps matches TRBD1 (6 bases). V lost 3 bases, J lost 2 bases, and 11 bases lay in between. The CDR3 covers 14 residues. The V gene's germline CDR1 is SGHAT and CDR2 FQNNGV. CDR3 loop: CASSFLGAPYEQYF. The DNA of the CDR3 is TGTGCCAGCAGCTTTTTGGGGGCCCCCTACGAGCAGTACTTC.

V and J are TRBV7-8 and TRBJ1-4; 9 bases map to TRBD1. Germline trimming cut 1 base from V and 2 bases from J; bases unmatched to any gene: 8. Germline V gene sequence: CDR1 SGHVS, CDR2 FQNEAQ. This CDR3 is built from 18 residues. CDR3 in DNA: TGTGCCAGCAGCTTAGGGGGACAGGGAGTGTGGACTAATGAAAAACTGTTTTTT. Translation: CASSLGGQGVWTNEKLFF.

The chain is built from TRBV21-1 and TRBJ2-7; TRBD2 was called by the table and not checked on the DNA. TRBV21-1 is shown as a pseudogene. The CDR3 is 11 residues long. The CDR3 here is CASSARGEQYF. The CDR3 nucleotides read TGTGCCAGCAGTGCCCGGGGAGAGCAGTACTTC.

CDR3 in amino acids: CASSRGLAESTDTQYF. The CDR3 nucleotides are TGTGCCAGCAGCAGAGGACTAGCGGAGAGCACAGATACGCAGTATTTT. The chain joins TRBV11-3 to TRBJ2-3; TRBD2 matches 10 bases. V was clipped by 5 bases and J by 0 bases; unmatched bases: 5. From germline, CDR1 is SGHNT and CDR2 YENEEA. The CDR3 spans 16 residues.

The chain combines TRBV7-2 with TRBJ2-7; TRBD1 agrees at 7 bases. Germline V gives CDR1 SGHTA, CDR2 FQGNSA. The CDR3 loop spans 14 amino acids. V was pared by 8 bases and J by 2 bases, with 9 bases of the junction left unmatched. CDR3 residues: CASALRQGPYEQYF. The CDR3 region has the DNA TGTGCCAGCGCCCTTCGACAGGGCCCCTACGAGCAGTACTTC. Full variable domain (missing parts from reference TRBV7-2 and TRBJ2-7): GAGVSQSPSNKVTEKGKDVELRCDPISGHTALYWYRQSLGQGLEFLIYFQGNSAPDKSGLPSDRFSAERTGGSVSTLTIQRTQQEDSAVYLCASALRQGPYEQYFGPGTRLTVT.

The genes are TRBV19 and TRBJ1-5, with D unresolved. Germline CDR1 LNHDA, CDR2 SQIVND (reference sequence). V lost 5 bases to trimming and J lost 4 bases, with 6 bases between them. There are 12 residues in the CDR3. CDR3 loop: CASSPPNQPQHF. The CDR3 DNA sequence: TGTGCCAGTAGTCCCCCAAATCAGCCCCAGCATTTT.

In DNA, the CDR3 is TGTGCCAGCAGCTCTTCGACAGGGGGCTCCCCCTACAATGAGCAGTTCTTC. Translating it yields CASSSSTGGSPYNEQFF. This chain uses TRBV28 with TRBJ2-1; 10 bases match TRBD1. Germline assignment: CDR1 MDHEN and CDR2 SYDVKM. J lost 2 bases, V lost 6 bases, and 10 bases had no gene match. The CDR3 loop spans 17 amino acids. Looking up the rest from reference TRBV28 and TRBJ2-1 gives the full variable domain: DVKVTQSSRYLVKRTGEKVFLECVQDMDHENMFWYRQDPGLGLRLIYFSYDVKMKEKGDIPEGYSVSREKKERFSLILESASTNQTSMYLCASSSSTGGSPYNEQFFGPGTRLTVL.

The rearrangement uses TRBV15 and TRBJ1-1, with D maybe TRBD1 (5 bases). This CDR3 region has 14 residues. The germline gives CDR1 LNHNV, CDR2 YYDKDF (reference sequence). V gave up 1 base and J gave up 1 base, with 7 bases separating them. The CDR3 nucleotides are TGTGCCACCAGCAGAGTGGGGGGGAACACTGAAGCTTTCTTT. It translates to CATSRVGGNTEAFF.

The J gene is TRBJ1-3, the V gene TRBV6-5; 7 bases fit TRBD1. The CDR3 is made up of 14 amino acids. V was pared by 6 bases and J by 3 bases, with 5 bases of the junction left unmatched. Germline V lookup: CDR1 MNHEY, CDR2 SVGAGI. CDR3 sequence: CASSRGGGGNTIYF. As DNA, the CDR3 is TGTGCCAGCAGCCGAGGGGGCGGTGGAAACACCATATATTTT.